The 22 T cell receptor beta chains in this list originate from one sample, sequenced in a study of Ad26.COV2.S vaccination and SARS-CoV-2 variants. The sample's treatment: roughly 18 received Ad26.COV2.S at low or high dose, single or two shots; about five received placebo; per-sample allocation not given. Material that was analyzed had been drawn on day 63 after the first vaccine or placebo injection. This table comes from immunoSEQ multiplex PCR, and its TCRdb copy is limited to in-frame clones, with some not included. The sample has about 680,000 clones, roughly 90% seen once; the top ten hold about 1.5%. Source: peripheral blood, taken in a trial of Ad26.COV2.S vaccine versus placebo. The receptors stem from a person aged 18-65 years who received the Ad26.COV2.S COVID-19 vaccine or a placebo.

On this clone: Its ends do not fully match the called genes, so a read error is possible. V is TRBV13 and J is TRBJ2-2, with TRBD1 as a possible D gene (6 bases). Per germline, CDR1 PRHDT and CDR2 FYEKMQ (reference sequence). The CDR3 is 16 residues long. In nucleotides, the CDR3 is TGTGCCAGCAGCTCGGGTTTAACAGGGAACCCCGGGGAGCTGTTTTTT. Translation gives CASSSGLTGNPGELFF. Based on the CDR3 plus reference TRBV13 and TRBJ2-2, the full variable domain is AAGVIQSPRHLIKEKRETATLKCYPIPRHDTVYWYQQGPGQDPQFLISFYEKMQSDKGSIPDRFSAQQFSDYHSELNMSSLELGDSALYFCASSSGLTGNPGELFFGEGSRLTVL.

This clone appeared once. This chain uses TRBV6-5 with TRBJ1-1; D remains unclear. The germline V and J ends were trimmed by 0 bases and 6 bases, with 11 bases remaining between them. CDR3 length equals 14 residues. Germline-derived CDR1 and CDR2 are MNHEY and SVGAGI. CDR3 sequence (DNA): TGTGCCAGCAGTTACTCGGGCGGAAACGCTGAAGCTTTCTTT. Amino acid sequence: CASSYSGGNAEAFF.

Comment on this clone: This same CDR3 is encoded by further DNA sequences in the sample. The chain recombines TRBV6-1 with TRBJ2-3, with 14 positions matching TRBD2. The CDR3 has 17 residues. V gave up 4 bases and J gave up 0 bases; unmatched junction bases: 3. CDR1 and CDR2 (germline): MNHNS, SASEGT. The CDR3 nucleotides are TGTGCCAGCAGTGCAAGACTAGCGGGAGGGAGCACAGATACGCAGTATTTT. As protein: CASSARLAGGSTDTQYF.

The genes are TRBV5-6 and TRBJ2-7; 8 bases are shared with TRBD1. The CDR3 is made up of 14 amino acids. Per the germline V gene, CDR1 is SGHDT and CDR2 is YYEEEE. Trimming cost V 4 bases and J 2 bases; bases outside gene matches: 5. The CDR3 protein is CASSVTGGTYEQYF. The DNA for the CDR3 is TGTGCCAGCAGCGTCACAGGGGGAACCTACGAGCAGTACTTC. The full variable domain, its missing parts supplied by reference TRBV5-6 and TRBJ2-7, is DAGVTQSPTHLIKTRGQQVTLRCSPKSGHDTVSWYQQALGQGPQFIFQYYEEEERQRGNFPDRFSGHQFPNYSSELNVNALLLGDSALYLCASSVTGGTYEQYFGPGTRLTVT.

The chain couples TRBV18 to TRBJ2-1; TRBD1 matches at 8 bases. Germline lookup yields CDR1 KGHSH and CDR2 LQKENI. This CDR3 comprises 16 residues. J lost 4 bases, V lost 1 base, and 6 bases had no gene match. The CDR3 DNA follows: TGTGCCAGCTCACCACGGGACAGGTTATTTTACAATGAGCAGTTCTTC. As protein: CASSPRDRLFYNEQFF. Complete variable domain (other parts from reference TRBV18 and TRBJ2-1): NAGVMQNPRHLVRRRGQEARLRCSPMKGHSHVYWYRQLPEEGLKFMVYLQKENIIDESGMPKERFSAEFPKEGPSILRIQQVVRGDSAAYFCASSPRDRLFYNEQFFGPGTRLTVL.

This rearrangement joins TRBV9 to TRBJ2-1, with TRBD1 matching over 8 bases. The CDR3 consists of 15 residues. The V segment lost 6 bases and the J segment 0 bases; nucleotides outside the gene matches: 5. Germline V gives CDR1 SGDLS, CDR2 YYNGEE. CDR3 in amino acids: CASNRQGRSYNEQFF. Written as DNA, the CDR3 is TGTGCCAGCAACCGACAGGGGCGCTCCTACAATGAGCAGTTCTTC.

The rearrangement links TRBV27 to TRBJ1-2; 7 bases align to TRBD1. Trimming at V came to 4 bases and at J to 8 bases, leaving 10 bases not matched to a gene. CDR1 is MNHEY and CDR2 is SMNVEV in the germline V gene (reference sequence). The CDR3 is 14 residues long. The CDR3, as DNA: TGTGCCAGCAGTTGGAGTTGGGACAGTGAAGGCTACACCTTC. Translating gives CASSWSWDSEGYTF.

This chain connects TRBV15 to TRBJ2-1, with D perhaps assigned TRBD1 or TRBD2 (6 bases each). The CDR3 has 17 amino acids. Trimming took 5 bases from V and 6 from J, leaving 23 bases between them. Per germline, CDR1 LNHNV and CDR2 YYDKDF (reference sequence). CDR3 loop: CATSRGGTPRFRNEQFF. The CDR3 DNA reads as TGTGCCACCAGCCGAGGGGGGACTCCCCGGTTTCGCAATGAGCAGTTCTTC.

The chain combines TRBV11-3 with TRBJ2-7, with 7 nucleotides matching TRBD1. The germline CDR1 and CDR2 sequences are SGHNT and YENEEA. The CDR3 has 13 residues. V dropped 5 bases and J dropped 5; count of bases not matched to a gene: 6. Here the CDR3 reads CASSNRQGNEQYF. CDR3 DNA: TGTGCCAGCAGCAACCGACAGGGTAACGAGCAGTACTTC.

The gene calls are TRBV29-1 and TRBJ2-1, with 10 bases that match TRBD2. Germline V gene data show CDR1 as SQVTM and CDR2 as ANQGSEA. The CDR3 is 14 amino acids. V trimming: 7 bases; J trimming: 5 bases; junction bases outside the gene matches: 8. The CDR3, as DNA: TGCAGCGCCTCGGGACTAGCGCAAAACAATGAGCAGTTCTTC. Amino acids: CSASGLAQNNEQFF.

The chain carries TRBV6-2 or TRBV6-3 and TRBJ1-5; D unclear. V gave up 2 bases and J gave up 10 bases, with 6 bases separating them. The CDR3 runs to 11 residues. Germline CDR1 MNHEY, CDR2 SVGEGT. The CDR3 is CASSYPEPQHF. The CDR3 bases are TGTGCCAGCAGTTACCCCGAACCCCAGCATTTT.

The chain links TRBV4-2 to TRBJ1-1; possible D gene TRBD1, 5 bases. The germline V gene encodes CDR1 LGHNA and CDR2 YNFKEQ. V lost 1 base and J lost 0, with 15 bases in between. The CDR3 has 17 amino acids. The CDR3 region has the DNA TGTGCCAGCAGCCAAGGATCAACGGGACCTTTGAACACTGAAGCTTTCTTT. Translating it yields CASSQGSTGPLNTEAFF.

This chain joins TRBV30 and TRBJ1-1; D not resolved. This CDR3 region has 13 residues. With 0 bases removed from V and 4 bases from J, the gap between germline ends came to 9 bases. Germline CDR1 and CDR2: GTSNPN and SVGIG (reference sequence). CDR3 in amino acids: CAWSVSPLTEAFF. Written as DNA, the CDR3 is TGTGCCTGGAGTGTCTCACCACTCACTGAAGCTTTCTTT.

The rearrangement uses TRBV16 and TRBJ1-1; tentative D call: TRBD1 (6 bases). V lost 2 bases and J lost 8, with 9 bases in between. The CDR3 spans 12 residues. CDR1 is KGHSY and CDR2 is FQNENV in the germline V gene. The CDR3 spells CASSQGGLEAFF. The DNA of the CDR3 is TGTGCCAGCAGCCAAGGGGGCCTAGAAGCTTTCTTT. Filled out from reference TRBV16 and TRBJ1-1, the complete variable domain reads GEEVAQTPKHLVRGEGQKAKLYCAPIKGHSYVFWYQQVLKNEFKFLISFQNENVFDETGMPKERFSAKCLPNSPCSLEIQATKLEDSAVYFCASSQGGLEAFFGQGTRLTVV.

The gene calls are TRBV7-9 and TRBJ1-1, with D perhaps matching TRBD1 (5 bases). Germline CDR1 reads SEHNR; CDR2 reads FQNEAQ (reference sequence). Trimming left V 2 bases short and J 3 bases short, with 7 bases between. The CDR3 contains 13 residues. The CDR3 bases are TGTGCCAGCAGCTTACAGGGAGACACTGAAGCTTTCTTT. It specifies CASSLQGDTEAFF.

CDR3 protein: CASTLGQGIGDSQPQHF. In DNA form, the CDR3 reads TGTGCCAGTACCCTGGGACAAGGGATAGGGGATAGTCAGCCCCAGCATTTT. This chain connects TRBV19 to TRBJ1-5; D is perhaps TRBD1 (6 bases). V lost 7 bases to trimming and J lost 6 bases, with 25 bases between them. The germline V gene encodes CDR1 LNHDA and CDR2 SQIVND (reference sequence). This CDR3 spans 17 amino acids. Complete variable domain (other parts from reference TRBV19 and TRBJ1-5): DGGITQSPKYLFRKEGQNVTLSCEQNLNHDAMYWYRQDPGQGLRLIYYSQIVNDFQKGDIAEGYSVSREKKESFPLTVTSAQKNPTAFYLCASTLGQGIGDSQPQHFGDGTRLSIL.

The CDR3 loop is CASRGTNTGELFF. For the CDR3, the DNA is TGTGCCAGCCGGGGAACGAACACCGGGGAGCTGTTTTTT. V is TRBV12-3 or TRBV12-4 and J is TRBJ2-2; a possible D gene is TRBD2 (5 bases). This CDR3 comprises 13 residues. The V end lost 8 bases, the J end lost 0 bases, and 7 bases lay between the germline ends.

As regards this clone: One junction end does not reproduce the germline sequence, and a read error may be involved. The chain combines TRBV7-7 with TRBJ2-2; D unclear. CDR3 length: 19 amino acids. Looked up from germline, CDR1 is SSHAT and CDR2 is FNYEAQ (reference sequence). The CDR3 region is CASSLELTTPYTHTGELFF. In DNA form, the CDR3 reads TGTGCTAGCAGCTTAGAATTAACTACCCCTTATACGCACACCGGGGAGCTGTTTTTT.

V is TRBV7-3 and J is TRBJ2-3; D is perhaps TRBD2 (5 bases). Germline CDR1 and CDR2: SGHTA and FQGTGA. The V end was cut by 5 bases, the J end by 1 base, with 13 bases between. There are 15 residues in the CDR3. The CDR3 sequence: CASSTNGVGTDTQYF. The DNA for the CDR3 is TGTGCCAGCAGCACCAACGGGGTAGGCACAGATACGCAGTATTTT.

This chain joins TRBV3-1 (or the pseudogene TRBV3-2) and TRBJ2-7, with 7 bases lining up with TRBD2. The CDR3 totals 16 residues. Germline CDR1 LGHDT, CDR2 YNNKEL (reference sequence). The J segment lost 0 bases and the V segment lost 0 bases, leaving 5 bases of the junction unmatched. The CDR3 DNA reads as TGTGCCAGCAGCCAAGATACTAGCGCGAGCTCCTACGAGCAGTACTTC. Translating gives CASSQDTSASSYEQYF.

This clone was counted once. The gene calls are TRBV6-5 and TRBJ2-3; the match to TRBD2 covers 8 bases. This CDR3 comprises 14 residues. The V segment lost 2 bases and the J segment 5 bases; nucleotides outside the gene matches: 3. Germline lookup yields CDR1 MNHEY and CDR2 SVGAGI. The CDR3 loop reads CASSYRLAGDTQYF. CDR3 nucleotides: TGTGCCAGCAGTTACCGGCTAGCGGGAGATACGCAGTATTTT.

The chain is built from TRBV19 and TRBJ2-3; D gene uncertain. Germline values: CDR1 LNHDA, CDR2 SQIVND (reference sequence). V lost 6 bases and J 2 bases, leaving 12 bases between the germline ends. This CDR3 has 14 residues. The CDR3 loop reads CASRPQAATDTQYF. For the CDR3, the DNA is TGTGCCAGTAGACCCCAGGCTGCCACAGATACGCAGTATTTT. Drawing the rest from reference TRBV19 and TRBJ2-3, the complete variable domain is DGGITQSPKYLFRKEGQNVTLSCEQNLNHDAMYWYRQDPGQGLRLIYYSQIVNDFQKGDIAEGYSVSREKKESFPLTVTSAQKNPTAFYLCASRPQAATDTQYFGPGTRLTVL.